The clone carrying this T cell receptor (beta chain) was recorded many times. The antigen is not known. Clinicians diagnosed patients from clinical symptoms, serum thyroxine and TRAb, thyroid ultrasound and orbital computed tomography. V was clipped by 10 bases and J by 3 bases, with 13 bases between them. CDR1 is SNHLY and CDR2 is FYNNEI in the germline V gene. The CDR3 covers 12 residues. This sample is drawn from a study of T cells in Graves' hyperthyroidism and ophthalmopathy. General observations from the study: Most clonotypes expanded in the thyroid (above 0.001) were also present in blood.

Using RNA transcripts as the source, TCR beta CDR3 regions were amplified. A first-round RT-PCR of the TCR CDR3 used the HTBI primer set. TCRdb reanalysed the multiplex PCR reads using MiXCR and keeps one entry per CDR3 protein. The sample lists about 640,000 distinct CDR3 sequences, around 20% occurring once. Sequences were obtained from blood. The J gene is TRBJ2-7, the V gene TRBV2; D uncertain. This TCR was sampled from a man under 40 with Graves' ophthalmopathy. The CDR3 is CAITDQDYEQYF. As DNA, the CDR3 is TGTGCCATCACCGACCAAGACTACGAGCAGTACTTC.